The T cell receptor (beta chain) under discussion was sequenced for a study of cytotoxic CD8 clonotypes in ibrutinib-treated CLL. Points from the study as a whole: The public clonotypes identified were infrequent and showed contraction or stability on treatment. Clonality rose at ibrutinib response, held steady in sustained remission, and fell toward baseline at progression.

This CDR3 is 14 amino acids long. V gave up 3 bases and J gave up 3 bases, with 12 bases separating them. Looked up from germline, CDR1 is KGHSH and CDR2 is LQKENI. Here immunoSEQ multiplex PCR was the method, and the copy in TCRdb shows in-frame clones only, minus some. The table shows under 45,000 clones, with approximately 71% occurring only once. This clone was detected a few times. Antigen unknown. Investigators sourced around 1.8 micrograms of genomic DNA from cryopreserved PBMCs for TCR beta libraries. This clonotype was obtained from a human donor with chronic lymphocytic leukemia. The sequencing here drew on PBMCs, taken at disease progression, from a patient treated with ibrutinib. This chain links TRBV18 with TRBJ2-7, with TRBD2 as a possible D gene (6 bases). For the CDR3, the DNA is TGTGCCAGCTCACCCCGGAGGGATCACTACGAGCAGTACTTC. This sequence encodes CASSPRRDHYEQYF.